This T cell receptor (beta chain) was found in a study of OX40 agonist ivuxolimab in advanced cancers. Across the study: Given to patients was ivuxolimab, an agonistic anti-OX40 (CD134) antibody. Having had anti-PD-1, anti-PD-L1 or anti-CTLA-4 therapy before was allowed, and around 39% had some. Dose-escalation cases comprised hepatocellular carcinoma, melanoma, renal cell or head and neck cancer. Study conclusions and caveats: Both blood CD4+ and CD8+ T cells showed clonal growth by week 6 at 0.1 to 3.0 mg/kg.

Profiled with immunoSEQ multiplex PCR; TCRdb holds only in-frame clones, not every one. The sample yields about 75,000 clones, roughly 90% seen once. The CDR3 has 13 amino acids. As concerns this clone: No antigen is known for it.

The source material was CD4+ or CD8+ T cells sorted from blood, sampled in a trial of the OX40 agonist ivuxolimab. The chain has TRBV12-2 and TRBJ2-5; the table calls TRBD1, which could not be checked here. TRBV12-2 represents a pseudogene. The sequence was collected from an adult with an advanced solid tumor such as melanoma, head and neck, liver or kidney cancer. The DNA for the CDR3 is TGTGCAAGTCGCTTGGGACACCTCGGGACCCAGTACTTC. Its protein is CASRLGHLGTQYF.